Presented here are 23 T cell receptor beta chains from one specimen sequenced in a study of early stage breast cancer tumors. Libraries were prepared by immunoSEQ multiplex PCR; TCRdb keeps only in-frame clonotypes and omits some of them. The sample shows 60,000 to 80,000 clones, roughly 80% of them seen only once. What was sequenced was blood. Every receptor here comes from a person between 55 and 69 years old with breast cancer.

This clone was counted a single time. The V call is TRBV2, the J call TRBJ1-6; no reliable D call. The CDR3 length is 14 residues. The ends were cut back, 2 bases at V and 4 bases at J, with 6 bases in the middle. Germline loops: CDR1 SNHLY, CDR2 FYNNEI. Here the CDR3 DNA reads TGTGCCAGCAGTGAAAGACGGTATAATTCACCCCTCCACTTT. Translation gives CASSERRYNSPLHF.

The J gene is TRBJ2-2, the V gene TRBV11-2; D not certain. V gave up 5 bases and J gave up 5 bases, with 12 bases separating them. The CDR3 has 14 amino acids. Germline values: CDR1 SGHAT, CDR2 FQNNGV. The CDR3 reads CASSLRALTGELFF. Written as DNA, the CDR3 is TGTGCCAGCAGCCTCCGCGCCCTAACCGGGGAGCTGTTTTTT.

The CDR3 region has the DNA TGTGCCAGCGCGGACGGGAGACCCCAAGAGACCCAGTACTTC. Translation gives CASADGRPQETQYF. This rearrangement joins TRBV25-1 to TRBJ2-5; TRBD2 is a possible D gene (6 bases). This CDR3 spans 14 amino acids. V lost 8 bases, J lost 1 base, and 14 bases lay in between. The V gene's germline CDR1 is MGHDK and CDR2 SYGVNS.

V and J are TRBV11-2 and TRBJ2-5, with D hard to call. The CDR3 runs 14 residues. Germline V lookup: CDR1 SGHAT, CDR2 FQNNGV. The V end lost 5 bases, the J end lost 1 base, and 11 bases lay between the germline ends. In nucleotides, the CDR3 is TGTGCCAGCAGCCCCGAGTCCCCCCAAGAGACCCAGTACTTC. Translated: CASSPESPQETQYF.

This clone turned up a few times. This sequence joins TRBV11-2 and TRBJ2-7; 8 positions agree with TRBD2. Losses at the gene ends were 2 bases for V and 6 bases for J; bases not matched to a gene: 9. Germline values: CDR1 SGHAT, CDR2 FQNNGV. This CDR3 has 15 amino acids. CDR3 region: CASSLSGTSFAEQYF. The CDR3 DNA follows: TGTGCCAGCAGCTTATCCGGGACTAGTTTCGCCGAGCAGTACTTC.

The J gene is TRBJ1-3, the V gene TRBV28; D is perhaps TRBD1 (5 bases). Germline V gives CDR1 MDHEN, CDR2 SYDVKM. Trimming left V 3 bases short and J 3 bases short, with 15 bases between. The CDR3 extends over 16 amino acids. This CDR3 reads CASSFTTGSYGNTIYF. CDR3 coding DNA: TGTGCCAGCAGTTTCACCACAGGCTCGTATGGAAACACCATATATTTT.

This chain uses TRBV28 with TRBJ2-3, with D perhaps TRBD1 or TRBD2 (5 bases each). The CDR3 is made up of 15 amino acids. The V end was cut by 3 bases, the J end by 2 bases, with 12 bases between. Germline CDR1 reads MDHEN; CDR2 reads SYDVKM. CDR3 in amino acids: CASSLGRGYTDTQYF. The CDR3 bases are TGTGCCAGCAGTTTGGGACGGGGCTACACAGATACGCAGTATTTT.

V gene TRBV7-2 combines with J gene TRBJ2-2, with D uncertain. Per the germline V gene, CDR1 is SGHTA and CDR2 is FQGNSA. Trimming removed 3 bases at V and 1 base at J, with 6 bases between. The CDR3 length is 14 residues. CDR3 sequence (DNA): TGTGCCAGCAGCTTTAACTGGAACACCGGGGAGCTGTTTTTT. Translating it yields CASSFNWNTGELFF.

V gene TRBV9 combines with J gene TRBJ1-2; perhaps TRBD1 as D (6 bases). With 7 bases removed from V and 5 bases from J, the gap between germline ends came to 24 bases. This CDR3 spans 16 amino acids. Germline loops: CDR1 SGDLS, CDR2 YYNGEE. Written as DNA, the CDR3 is TGTGCCAGCGGAGGGAATACACAGGGAAGGGTGTATGGCTACACCTTC. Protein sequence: CASGGNTQGRVYGYTF.

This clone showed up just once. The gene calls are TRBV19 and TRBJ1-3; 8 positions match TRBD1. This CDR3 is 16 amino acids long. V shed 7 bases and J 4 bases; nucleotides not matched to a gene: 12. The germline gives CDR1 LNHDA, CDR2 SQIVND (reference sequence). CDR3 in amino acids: CASKARGRRGGNTIYF. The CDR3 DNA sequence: TGTGCCAGTAAGGCCAGGGGGCGTCGTGGAGGAAACACCATATATTTT.

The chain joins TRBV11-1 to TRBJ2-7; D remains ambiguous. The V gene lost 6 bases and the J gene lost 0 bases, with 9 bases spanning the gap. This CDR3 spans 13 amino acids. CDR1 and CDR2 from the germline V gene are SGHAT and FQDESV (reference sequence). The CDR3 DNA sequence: TGTGCCAGCAGTAGAATGAGCTCCTACGAGCAGTACTTC. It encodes CASSRMSSYEQYF.

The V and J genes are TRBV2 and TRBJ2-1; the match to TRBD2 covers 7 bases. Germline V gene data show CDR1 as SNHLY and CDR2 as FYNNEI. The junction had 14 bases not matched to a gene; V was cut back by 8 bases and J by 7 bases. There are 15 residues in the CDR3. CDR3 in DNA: TGTGCCAGCGGGAAAACCGGGACTACGTGGAATGAGCAGTTCTTC. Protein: CASGKTGTTWNEQFF.

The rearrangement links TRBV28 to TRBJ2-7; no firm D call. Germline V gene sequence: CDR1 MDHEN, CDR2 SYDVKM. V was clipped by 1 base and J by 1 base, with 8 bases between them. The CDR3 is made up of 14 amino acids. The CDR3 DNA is TGTGCCAGCAGTTTATTGGCAGGTTCCTACGAGCAGTACTTC. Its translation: CASSLLAGSYEQYF.

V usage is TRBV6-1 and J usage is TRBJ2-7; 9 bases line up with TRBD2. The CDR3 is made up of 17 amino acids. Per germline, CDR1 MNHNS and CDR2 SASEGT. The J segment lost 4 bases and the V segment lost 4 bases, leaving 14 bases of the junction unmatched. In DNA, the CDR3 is TGTGCCAGCAGTGGAACCGGGACTAGCTTTACCGCGTACGAGCAGTACTTC. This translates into CASSGTGTSFTAYEQYF.

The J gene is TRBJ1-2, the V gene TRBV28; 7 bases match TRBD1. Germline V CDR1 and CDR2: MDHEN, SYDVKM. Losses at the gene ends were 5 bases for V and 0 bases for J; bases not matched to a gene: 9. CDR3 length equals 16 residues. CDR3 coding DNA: TGTGCCAGCAGTCTGCCTTGGGACAGAGCTAACTATGGCTACACCTTC. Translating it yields CASSLPWDRANYGYTF.

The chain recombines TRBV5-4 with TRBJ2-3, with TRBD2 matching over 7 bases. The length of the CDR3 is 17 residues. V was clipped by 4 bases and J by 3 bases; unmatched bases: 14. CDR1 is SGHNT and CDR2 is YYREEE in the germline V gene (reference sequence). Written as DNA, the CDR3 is TGTGCCAGCAGCCCCCCCCCAACGGGAGCGGGGACAGATACGCAGTATTTT. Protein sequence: CASSPPPTGAGTDTQYF.

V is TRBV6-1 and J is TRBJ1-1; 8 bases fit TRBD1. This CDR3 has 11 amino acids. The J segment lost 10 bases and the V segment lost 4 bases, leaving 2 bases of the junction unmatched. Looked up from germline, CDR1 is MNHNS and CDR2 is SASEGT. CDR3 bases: TGTGCCAGCAGTGGAACAGGGGGAGCTTTCTTT. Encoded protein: CASSGTGGAFF.

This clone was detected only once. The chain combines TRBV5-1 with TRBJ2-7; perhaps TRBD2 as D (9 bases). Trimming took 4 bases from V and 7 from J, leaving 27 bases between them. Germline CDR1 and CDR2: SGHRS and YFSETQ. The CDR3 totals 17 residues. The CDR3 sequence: CASSLLGLAGGWEEQYF. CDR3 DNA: TGCGCCAGCAGCCTCCTGGGACTAGCAGGGGGCTGGGAGGAGCAGTACTTC.

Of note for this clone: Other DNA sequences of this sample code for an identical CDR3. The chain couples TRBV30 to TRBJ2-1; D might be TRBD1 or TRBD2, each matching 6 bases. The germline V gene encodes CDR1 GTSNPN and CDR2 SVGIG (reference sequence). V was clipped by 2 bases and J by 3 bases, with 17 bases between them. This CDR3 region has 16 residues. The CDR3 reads CAWSSGGEALYNEQFF. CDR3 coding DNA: TGTGCCTGGAGTTCCGGGGGCGAAGCGCTCTACAATGAGCAGTTCTTC.

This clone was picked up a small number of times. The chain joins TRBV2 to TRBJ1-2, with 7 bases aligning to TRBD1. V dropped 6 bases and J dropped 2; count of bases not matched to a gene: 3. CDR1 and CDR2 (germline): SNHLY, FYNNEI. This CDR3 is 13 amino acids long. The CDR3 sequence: CASRTTGNYGYTF. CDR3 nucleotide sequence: TGTGCCAGCAGGACGACAGGGAACTATGGCTACACCTTC.

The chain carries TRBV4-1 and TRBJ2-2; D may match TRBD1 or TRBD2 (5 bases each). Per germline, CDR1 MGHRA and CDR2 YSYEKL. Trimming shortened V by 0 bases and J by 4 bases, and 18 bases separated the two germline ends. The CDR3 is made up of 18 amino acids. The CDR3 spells CASSQEGRGRVPTGELFF. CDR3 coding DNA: TGCGCCAGCAGCCAAGAGGGGCGAGGGCGGGTTCCCACCGGGGAGCTGTTTTTT.

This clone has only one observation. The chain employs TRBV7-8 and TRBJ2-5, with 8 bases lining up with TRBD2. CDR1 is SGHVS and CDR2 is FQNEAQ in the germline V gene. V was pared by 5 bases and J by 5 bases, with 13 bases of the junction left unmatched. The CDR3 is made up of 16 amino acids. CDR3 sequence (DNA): TGTGCCAGCAGCCGAGGGTCCGGGAGGGCCCTGGAGACCCAGTACTTC. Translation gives CASSRGSGRALETQYF.

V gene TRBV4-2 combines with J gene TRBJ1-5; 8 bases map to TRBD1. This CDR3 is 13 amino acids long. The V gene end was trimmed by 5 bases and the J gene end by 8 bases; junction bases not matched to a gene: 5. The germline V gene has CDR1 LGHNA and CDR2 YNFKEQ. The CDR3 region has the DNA TGTGCCAGCAGCACGGCAGGGGGCGAGCCCCAGCATTTT. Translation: CASSTAGGEPQHF.